The 31 T cell receptor beta chains in this list originate from one sample, sequenced in a study of blood T cell repertoires in COVID-19. Some clones are missing from TCRdb's copy, which holds only in-frame ones; the method was immunoSEQ multiplex PCR. The sample gives about 190,000 clones, around 83% of which show up once; roughly 2.9% is in the top ten. Sequencing was carried out using peripheral blood. The receptor source for this set is a woman in her twenties or thirties with active or convalescent COVID-19.

The chain uses TRBV18 and TRBJ1-2; 11 bases are a match to TRBD1. Germline CDR1 and CDR2: KGHSH and LQKENI. The CDR3 is 12 amino acids. The trim removed 6 bases at V and 12 bases at J, leaving 6 bases unmatched. The CDR3 DNA sequence: TGTGCCAGCTCCGGACAGGGGGCGCGAAACACCTTC. Protein sequence: CASSGQGARNTF.

This clone was observed a handful of times. The rearrangement joins TRBV19 to TRBJ1-2, with 7 bases fitting TRBD1. The CDR3 extends over 13 amino acids. After removal of 6 bases from V and 4 bases from J, the junction contained 5 bases not matched to a gene. The germline gives CDR1 LNHDA, CDR2 SQIVND (reference sequence). CDR3 loop: CASSEGQFYGYTF. In DNA, the CDR3 is TGTGCCAGTAGCGAGGGACAGTTCTATGGCTACACCTTC. Supplemented by reference TRBV19 and TRBJ1-2, the full variable domain reads DGGITQSPKYLFRKEGQNVTLSCEQNLNHDAMYWYRQDPGQGLRLIYYSQIVNDFQKGDIAEGYSVSREKKESFPLTVTSAQKNPTAFYLCASSEGQFYGYTFGSGTRLTVV.

This clone was counted only a few times. The J gene is TRBJ1-1, the V gene TRBV27; D is possibly TRBD1 (5 bases). The V end lost 7 bases, the J end lost 1 base, and 16 bases lay between the germline ends. The CDR3 has 15 residues. Per the germline V gene, CDR1 is MNHEY and CDR2 is SMNVEV (reference sequence). The CDR3 bases are TGTGCCAGCACCTGGACACAAGCTAAGAACACTGAAGCTTTCTTT. It is translated as CASTWTQAKNTEAFF.

This chain links TRBV10-2 with TRBJ1-6, with a tentative D call TRBD1 (6 bases). Trimming cost V 5 bases and J 5 bases, with 7 bases left between them. CDR1 is WSHSY, CDR2 SAAADI, per germline. The CDR3 consists of 13 residues. This chain's CDR3 is CASSRTDNSPLHF. DNA of the CDR3: TGCGCCAGCAGTAGGACAGATAATTCACCCCTCCACTTT.

This chain connects TRBV5-1 to TRBJ2-3; D is possibly TRBD2 (5 bases). This CDR3 contains 16 residues. The germline V gene has CDR1 SGHRS and CDR2 YFSETQ. V lost 3 bases and J 6 bases, leaving 20 bases between the germline ends. CDR3 DNA sequence: TGCGCCAGCAGCTACGGCGGGTCTAACGACGGGGATACGCAGTATTTT. Amino acid sequence: CASSYGGSNDGDTQYF.

V and J are TRBV5-1 and TRBJ1-1; D uncertain. Germline CDR1 reads SGHRS; CDR2 reads YFSETQ. V was clipped by 1 base and J by 2 bases, with 15 bases between them. This CDR3 contains 16 residues. The CDR3 here is CASSLLVTGGNTEAFF. The DNA of the CDR3 is TGCGCCAGCAGCTTGCTCGTTACGGGTGGCAACACTGAAGCTTTCTTT.

The rearrangement uses TRBV25-1 and TRBJ1-1; D remains ambiguous. Trimming shortened V by 3 bases and J by 8 bases, and 13 bases separated the two germline ends. CDR1 and CDR2 (germline): MGHDK, SYGVNS. The CDR3 extends over 13 amino acids. CDR3 residues: CASSDLEGSEAFF. DNA for the CDR3: TGTGCCAGCAGTGACTTGGAGGGTAGCGAAGCTTTCTTT.

This clone was picked up one time. This chain joins TRBV5-4 and TRBJ2-6; maybe TRBD1 (5 bases). V shed 1 base and J shed 0 bases, with 5 bases lying between them. Germline CDR1 reads SGHNT; CDR2 reads YYREEE (reference sequence). There are 15 residues in the CDR3. The CDR3 region is CASSLRGSGANVLTF. Written as DNA, the CDR3 is TGTGCCAGCAGCTTGAGGGGCTCTGGGGCCAACGTCCTGACTTTC.

This clone was seen only a few times. The J gene is TRBJ1-4, the V gene TRBV28, with 11 bases aligning to TRBD1. CDR3 size: 15 residues. The germline gives CDR1 MDHEN, CDR2 SYDVKM. V shed 5 bases, J shed 6 bases, and the junction held 5 bases outside the gene matches. CDR3 loop: CASSPRTGGDEKLFF. The CDR3 DNA reads as TGTGCCAGCAGTCCCAGGACAGGGGGCGATGAAAAACTGTTTTTT.

The genes are TRBV6-5 and TRBJ2-3; a weak D match, TRBD1 (5 bases). Trimming shortened V by 2 bases and J by 0 bases, and 9 bases separated the two germline ends. Looked up from germline, CDR1 is MNHEY and CDR2 is SVGAGI. The CDR3 spans 15 residues. CDR3 loop: CASSYRGLSTDTQYF. CDR3 DNA sequence: TGTGCCAGCAGTTACAGGGGCCTTAGCACAGATACGCAGTATTTT.

The gene calls are TRBV19 and TRBJ1-5, with D possibly matching TRBD1 (5 bases). CDR1 and CDR2 from the germline V gene are LNHDA and SQIVND (reference sequence). The length of the CDR3 is 15 residues. Trimming pared 3 bases from V and 0 bases from J, leaving 9 bases between. In DNA, the CDR3 is TGTGCCAGTAGTATGGGGCAGGGTAGCAATCAGCCCCAGCATTTT. Translated, it gives CASSMGQGSNQPQHF. The full variable domain, with the rest looked up from reference TRBV19 and TRBJ1-5, is DGGITQSPKYLFRKEGQNVTLSCEQNLNHDAMYWYRQDPGQGLRLIYYSQIVNDFQKGDIAEGYSVSREKKESFPLTVTSAQKNPTAFYLCASSMGQGSNQPQHFGDGTRLSIL.

This chain joins TRBV7-8 and TRBJ1-3; 7 bases map to TRBD1. CDR3 size: 17 residues. Germline-derived CDR1 and CDR2 are SGHVS and FQNEAQ. The junction had 7 bases not matched to a gene; V was cut back by 1 base and J by 1 base. In nucleotides, the CDR3 is TGTGCCAGCAGCTTAGGCCGACAGGGTTTTTCTGGAAACACCATATATTTT. Residues: CASSLGRQGFSGNTIYF.

This clone was observed a handful of times. The J gene is TRBJ2-1, the V gene TRBV19; TRBD2 is a possible D gene (7 bases). From germline, CDR1 is LNHDA and CDR2 SQIVND (reference sequence). V was clipped by 6 bases and J by 10 bases, with 25 bases between them. The CDR3 has 16 amino acids. The CDR3 DNA reads as TGTGCCAGTAGCACCCCGGGGGGCGGGGCCTTGGGAGAGCAGTTCTTC. Translation: CASSTPGGGALGEQFF.

The chain carries TRBV18 and TRBJ1-1; D not resolved. The CDR3 is 14 amino acids. Trimming left V 3 bases short and J 4 bases short, with 12 bases between. Germline-derived CDR1 and CDR2 are KGHSH and LQKENI. This CDR3 is CASSPPGMGTEAFF. The CDR3 DNA reads TGTGCCAGCTCACCTCCCGGGATGGGCACTGAAGCTTTCTTT.

The chain has TRBV7-9 and TRBJ1-4, with a tentative D call TRBD1 (5 bases). Germline V lookup: CDR1 SEHNR, CDR2 FQNEAQ (reference sequence). Trimming stripped 3 bases from V and 0 bases from J, with 11 bases between. The CDR3 length is 16 residues. The CDR3 DNA is TGTGCCAGCAGCTTTCGGGGGTCTGCAACTAATGAAAAACTGTTTTTT. Its protein product is CASSFRGSATNEKLFF.

V is TRBV7-6 and J is TRBJ1-5, with 7 positions matching TRBD1. Germline trimming cut 4 bases from V and 4 bases from J; bases unmatched to any gene: 16. This CDR3 spans 18 amino acids. CDR1 and CDR2 (germline): SGHVS, FNYEAQ. The CDR3 bases are TGTGCCAGCAGCTCGGCATTGCTCCGGGACAGAAGTAATCAGCCCCAGCATTTT. Its protein product is CASSSALLRDRSNQPQHF.

The chain joins TRBV18 to TRBJ1-1; D might be TRBD1 (5 bases). V gave up 4 bases and J gave up 3 bases, with 12 bases separating them. Germline CDR1 is KGHSH and CDR2 is LQKENI. The CDR3 has 14 residues. The CDR3 sequence is CASSLQGSDTEAFF. In DNA, the CDR3 is TGTGCCAGCTCACTGCAGGGTTCGGACACTGAAGCTTTCTTT.

This chain joins TRBV2 and TRBJ2-1; TRBD1 agrees at 8 bases. The CDR3 length is 13 residues. From germline, CDR1 is SNHLY and CDR2 FYNNEI. The ends lost 6 bases at V and 8 bases at J; junction bases unmatched: 6. This CDR3 reads CASSRRGQDEQFF. CDR3 nucleotides: TGTGCCAGCAGCCGCAGGGGGCAGGATGAGCAGTTCTTC.

CDR3 DNA sequence: TGTGCCAGCAGCTTAGAGGCGGGGAAGGACTACGAGCAGTACTTC. Translating gives CASSLEAGKDYEQYF. J is TRBJ2-7 and V is TRBV11-3; tentatively, D is TRBD2 (6 bases). The CDR3 consists of 15 residues. Trimming took off 0 bases at V and 3 bases at J, with 12 bases between the two ends. Germline lookup yields CDR1 SGHNT and CDR2 YENEEA. The whole variable domain, remainder taken from reference TRBV11-3 and TRBJ2-7, is EAGVVQSPRYKIIEKKQPVAFWCNPISGHNTLYWYLQNLGQGPELLIRYENEEAVDDSQLPKDRFSAERLKGVDSTLKIQPAELGDSAVYLCASSLEAGKDYEQYFGPGTRLTVT.

The chain combines TRBV7-2 with TRBJ1-2; TRBD1 matches 9 bases. Germline assignment: CDR1 SGHTA and CDR2 FQGNSA. The CDR3 contains 13 residues. Trimming took 6 bases from V and 8 from J; bases not matched to a gene: 7. CDR3 DNA: TGTGCCAGCAGGACCGGGACAGGGAGCGGCTACACCTTC. Its translation is CASRTGTGSGYTF.

The chain links TRBV30 to TRBJ1-2; a weak D match, TRBD1 (5 bases). This CDR3 has 12 residues. Germline CDR1 GTSNPN, CDR2 SVGIG (reference sequence). Trimming stripped 2 bases from V and 8 bases from J, with 12 bases between. CDR3 DNA sequence: TGTGCCTGGAGTTGGGGCGCCCAAGGCTACACCTTC. Translating gives CAWSWGAQGYTF. The complete variable domain, with remaining parts taken from reference TRBV30 and TRBJ1-2, reads SQTIHQWPATLVQPVGSPLSLECTVEGTSNPNLYWYRQAAGRGLQLLFYSVGIGQISSEVPQNLSASRPQDRQFILSSKKLLLSDSGFYLCAWSWGAQGYTFGSGTRLTVV.

This rearrangement joins TRBV23-1 to TRBJ1-4; tentative D call: TRBD1 (6 bases). TRBV23-1 is assigned to the ORF class and has an uncertain function. The CDR3 contains 15 residues. The V and J ends lost 7 bases and 6 bases respectively, with 18 bases between them. CDR3: CASTGVEVTDEKLFF. In DNA, the CDR3 is TGCGCCAGCACAGGGGTGGAGGTAACGGATGAAAAACTGTTTTTT.

The CDR3: CASTTDGNTEAFF. In DNA form, the CDR3 reads TGTGCCAGCACAACAGACGGGAACACTGAAGCTTTCTTT. V gene TRBV2 combines with J gene TRBJ1-1; D ambiguous. Germline CDR1 reads SNHLY; CDR2 reads FYNNEI. This CDR3 region has 13 residues. The V gene lost 7 bases and the J gene lost 1 base, with 10 bases spanning the gap.

The chain recombines TRBV4-2 with TRBJ1-2, with 11 nucleotides matching TRBD1. CDR3 size: 17 residues. Germline V lookup: CDR1 LGHNA, CDR2 YNFKEQ. J was trimmed by 4 bases and V by 4 bases; bases with no gene match: 11. The CDR3 protein is CASSPHEGQGVTYGYTF. The CDR3 nucleotides are TGTGCCAGCAGCCCTCATGAGGGACAGGGGGTCACCTATGGCTACACCTTC.

The V call is TRBV11-2, the J call TRBJ2-3, with D possibly being TRBD1 (6 bases). The CDR3 runs to 17 residues. In germline, CDR1 is SGHAT, CDR2 FQNNGV. V was cut by 1 base and J by 3 bases, with 17 bases left in between. The CDR3 reads CASSLAGQTVKTDTQYF. In DNA form, the CDR3 reads TGTGCCAGCAGCTTAGCCGGACAGACAGTAAAAACAGATACGCAGTATTTT.

In nucleotides, the CDR3 is TGTGCCAGCAGCTTGGTCAGAGAGCAGTTCTTC. As protein: CASSLVREQFF. The V gene is TRBV5-5, the J gene TRBJ2-1; D unresolved. The CDR3 loop spans 11 amino acids. Germline CDR1 reads SGHKS; CDR2 reads YYEKEE (reference sequence). The V end was cut by 0 bases, the J end by 10 bases, with 5 bases between.

The CDR3 protein is CASSQPPIQSAASSYEQYF. The CDR3 DNA sequence: TGTGCCAGCAGCCAACCTCCAATACAATCAGCGGCAAGCTCCTACGAGCAGTACTTC. The chain employs TRBV7-8 and TRBJ2-7, with D possibly being TRBD2 (5 bases). Germline-derived CDR1 and CDR2 are SGHVS and FQNEAQ. Trimming left V 5 bases short and J 0 bases short, with 26 bases between. The CDR3 runs 19 residues.

This clone was observed once. This chain joins TRBV18 and TRBJ2-2; a possible D gene is TRBD2 (5 bases). Germline V gene lookup returns CDR1 KGHSH and CDR2 LQKENI. The CDR3 has 13 amino acids. The V end was cut by 6 bases, the J end by 5 bases, with 10 bases between. The CDR3 coding sequence is TGTGCCAGCTCGGCGACGGGAACCGGGGAGCTGTTTTTT. Amino acids: CASSATGTGELFF.

The chain couples TRBV10-3 to TRBJ2-1; 11 nucleotides align to TRBD2. The CDR3 loop spans 13 amino acids. Germline-derived CDR1 and CDR2 are ENHRY and SYGVKD. V lost 8 bases, J lost 4 bases, and 1 base stayed unmatched. The CDR3 coding sequence is TGTGCCATCGGGACTAGCGGATACAATGAGCAGTTCTTC. This codes for CAIGTSGYNEQFF.

V and J are TRBV28 and TRBJ1-2, with TRBD1 matching 9 bases. CDR3 length: 14 amino acids. CDR1 is MDHEN, CDR2 SYDVKM, per germline. V trimming: 4 bases; J trimming: 4 bases; junction bases outside the gene matches: 4. The CDR3 DNA sequence: TGTGCCAGCAGTTACGGGACAGGGACCTATGGCTACACCTTC. It encodes CASSYGTGTYGYTF.

The rearrangement uses TRBV2 and TRBJ2-2, with TRBD2 matching 12 bases. CDR1 is SNHLY and CDR2 is FYNNEI in the germline V gene. V shed 6 bases, J shed 5 bases, and the junction held 4 bases outside the gene matches. The CDR3 sequence is 15 residues long. The CDR3: CASRPLAGGTGELFF. CDR3 sequence (DNA): TGTGCCAGCAGGCCGCTAGCGGGAGGGACCGGGGAGCTGTTTTTT.